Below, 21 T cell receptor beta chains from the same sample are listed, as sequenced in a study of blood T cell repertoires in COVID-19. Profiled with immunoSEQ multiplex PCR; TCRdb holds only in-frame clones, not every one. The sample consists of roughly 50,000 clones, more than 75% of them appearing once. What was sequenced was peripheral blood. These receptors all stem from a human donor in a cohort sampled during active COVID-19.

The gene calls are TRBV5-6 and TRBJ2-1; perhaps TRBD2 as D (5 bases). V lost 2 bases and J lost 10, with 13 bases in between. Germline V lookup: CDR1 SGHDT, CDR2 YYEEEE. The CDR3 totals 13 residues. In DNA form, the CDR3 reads TGTGCCAGCAGCTTTTGGTACGGGAAGGAGCAGTTCTTC. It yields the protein CASSFWYGKEQFF.

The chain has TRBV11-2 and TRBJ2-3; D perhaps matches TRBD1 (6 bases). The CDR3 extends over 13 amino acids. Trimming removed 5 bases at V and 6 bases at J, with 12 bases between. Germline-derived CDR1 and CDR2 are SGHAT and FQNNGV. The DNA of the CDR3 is TGTGCCAGCAGCCTACAGGGTGGGGATACGCAGTATTTT. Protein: CASSLQGGDTQYF.

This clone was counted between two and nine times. CDR3 DNA: TGTGCCAGCAGTTCGAAAGGGGGTTCACCCCTCCACTTT. Translated: CASSSKGGSPLHF. The chain uses TRBV27 and TRBJ1-6; tentatively, D is TRBD1 (6 bases). Germline lookup yields CDR1 MNHEY and CDR2 SMNVEV (reference sequence). Trimming took off 4 bases at V and 9 bases at J, with 10 bases between the two ends. This CDR3 contains 13 residues.

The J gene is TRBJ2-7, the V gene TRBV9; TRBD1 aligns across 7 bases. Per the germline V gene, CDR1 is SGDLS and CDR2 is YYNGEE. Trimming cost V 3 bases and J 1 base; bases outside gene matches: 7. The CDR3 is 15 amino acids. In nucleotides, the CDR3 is TGTGCCAGCAGCGATAGACAGGGACCGTCCTACGAGCAGTACTTC. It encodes CASSDRQGPSYEQYF.

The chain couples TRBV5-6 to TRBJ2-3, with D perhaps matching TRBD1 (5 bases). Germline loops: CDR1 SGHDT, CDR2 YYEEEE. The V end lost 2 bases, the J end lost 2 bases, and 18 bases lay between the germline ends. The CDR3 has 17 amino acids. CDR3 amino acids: CASSFITGSGFTDTQYF. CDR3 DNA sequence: TGTGCCAGCAGCTTTATTACAGGTTCGGGTTTCACAGATACGCAGTATTTT.

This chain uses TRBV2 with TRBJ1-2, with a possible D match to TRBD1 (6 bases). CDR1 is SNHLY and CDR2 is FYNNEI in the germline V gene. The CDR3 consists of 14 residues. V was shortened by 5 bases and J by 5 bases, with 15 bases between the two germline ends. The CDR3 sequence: CASSPGGGRYGYTF. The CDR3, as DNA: TGTGCCAGCAGTCCTGGGGGCGGTAGATATGGCTACACCTTC. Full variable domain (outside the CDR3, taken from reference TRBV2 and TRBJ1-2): EPEVTQTPSHQVTQMGQEVILRCVPISNHLYFYWYRQILGQKVEFLVSFYNNEISEKSEIFDDQFSVERPDGSNFTLKIRSTKLEDSAMYFCASSPGGGRYGYTFGSGTRLTVV.

CDR3 loop: CAILGTGGVRELFF. CDR3 bases: TGTGCCATCCTTGGGACAGGGGGGGTTCGGGAGCTGTTTTTT. V is TRBV6-5 and J is TRBJ2-2; TRBD1 matches 11 bases. The J segment lost 9 bases and the V segment lost 10 bases, leaving 10 bases of the junction unmatched. CDR3 length: 14 amino acids. Germline V CDR1 and CDR2: MNHEY, SVGAGI.

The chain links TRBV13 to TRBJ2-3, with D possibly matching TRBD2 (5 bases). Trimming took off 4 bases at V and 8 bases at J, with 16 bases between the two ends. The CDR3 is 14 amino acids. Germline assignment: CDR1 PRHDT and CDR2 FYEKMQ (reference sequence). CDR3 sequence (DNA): TGTGCCAGCAGCTCAACTAAGGGAGAGTCTACGCAGTATTTT. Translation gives CASSSTKGESTQYF.

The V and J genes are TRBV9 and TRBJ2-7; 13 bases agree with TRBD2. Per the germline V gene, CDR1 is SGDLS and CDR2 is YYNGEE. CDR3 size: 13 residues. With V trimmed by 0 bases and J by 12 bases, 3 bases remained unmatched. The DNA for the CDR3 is TGTGCCAGCAGCGTAGGACTAGCGGGAGGTCTGTACTTC. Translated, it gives CASSVGLAGGLYF.

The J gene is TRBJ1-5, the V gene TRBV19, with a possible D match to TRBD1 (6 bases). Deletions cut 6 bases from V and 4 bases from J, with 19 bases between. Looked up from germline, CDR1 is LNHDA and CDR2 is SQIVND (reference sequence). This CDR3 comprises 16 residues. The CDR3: CASRNGRGSGNQPQHF. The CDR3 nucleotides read TGTGCCAGTAGAAATGGAAGGGGGTCTGGGAATCAGCCCCAGCATTTT.

In DNA, the CDR3 is TGCGCCAGCAGCCGGGGACAGTTTACCTACGAGCAGTACTTC. Protein: CASSRGQFTYEQYF. The chain uses TRBV5-1 and TRBJ2-7; 7 bases line up with TRBD1. Germline V gene sequence: CDR1 SGHRS, CDR2 YFSETQ. This CDR3 has 14 amino acids. The V gene end was trimmed by 4 bases and the J gene end by 2 bases; junction bases not matched to a gene: 6.

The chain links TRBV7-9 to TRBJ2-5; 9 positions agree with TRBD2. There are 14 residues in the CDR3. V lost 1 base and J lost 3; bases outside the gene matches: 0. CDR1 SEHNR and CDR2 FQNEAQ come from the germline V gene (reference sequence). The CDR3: CASSLGLAEETQYF. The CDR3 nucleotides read TGTGCCAGCAGCTTAGGACTAGCGGAAGAGACCCAGTACTTC. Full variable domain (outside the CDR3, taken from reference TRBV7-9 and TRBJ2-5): DTGVSQNPRHKITKRGQNVTFRCDPISEHNRLYWYRQTLGQGPEFLTYFQNEAQLEKSRLLSDRFSAERPKGSFSTLEIQRTEQGDSAMYLCASSLGLAEETQYFGPGTRLLVL.

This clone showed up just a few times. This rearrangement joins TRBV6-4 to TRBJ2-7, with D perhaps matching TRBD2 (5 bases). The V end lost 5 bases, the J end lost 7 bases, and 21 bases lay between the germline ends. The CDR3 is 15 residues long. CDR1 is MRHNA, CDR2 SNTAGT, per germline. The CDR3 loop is CASSSITAALGEQYF. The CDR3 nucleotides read TGTGCCAGCAGTTCGATTACAGCGGCATTAGGGGAGCAGTACTTC.

This chain's CDR3 is CASSTGNYGYTF. DNA of the CDR3: TGCGCCAGCAGCACAGGGAACTATGGCTACACCTTC. The chain links TRBV5-1 to TRBJ1-2, with D perhaps matching TRBD1 (6 bases). Trimming took 4 bases from V and 2 from J, leaving 6 bases between them. The CDR3 runs to 12 residues. Germline assignment: CDR1 SGHRS and CDR2 YFSETQ.

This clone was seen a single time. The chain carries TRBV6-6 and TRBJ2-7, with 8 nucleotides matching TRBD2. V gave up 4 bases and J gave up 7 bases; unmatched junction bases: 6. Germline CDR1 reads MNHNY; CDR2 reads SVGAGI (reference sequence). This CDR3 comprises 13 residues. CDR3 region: CASSFSGTREQYF. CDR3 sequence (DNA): TGTGCCAGCAGTTTTAGCGGGACGAGGGAGCAGTACTTC.

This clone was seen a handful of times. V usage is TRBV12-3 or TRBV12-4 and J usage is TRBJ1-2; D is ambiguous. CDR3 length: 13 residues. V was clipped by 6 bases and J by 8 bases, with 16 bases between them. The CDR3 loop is CASRGYRAGGYTF. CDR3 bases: TGTGCCAGCAGGGGATATAGGGCGGGCGGCTACACCTTC.

The CDR3 region has the DNA TGTGCCACTGCGGACTCGCGGAATAGAAACTATGGCTACACCTTC. It yields the protein CATADSRNRNYGYTF. The chain employs TRBV10-3 and TRBJ1-2; D unresolved. CDR3 length equals 15 residues. V was pared by 10 bases and J by 2 bases, with 20 bases between. CDR1 ENHRY and CDR2 SYGVKD come from the germline V gene.

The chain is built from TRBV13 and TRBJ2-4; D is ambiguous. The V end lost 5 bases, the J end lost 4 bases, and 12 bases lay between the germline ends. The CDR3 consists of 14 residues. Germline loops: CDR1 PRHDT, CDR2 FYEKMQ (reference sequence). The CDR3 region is CASSLRGRKNIQYF. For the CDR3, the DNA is TGTGCCAGCAGCCTCCGAGGCAGAAAAAACATTCAGTACTTC.

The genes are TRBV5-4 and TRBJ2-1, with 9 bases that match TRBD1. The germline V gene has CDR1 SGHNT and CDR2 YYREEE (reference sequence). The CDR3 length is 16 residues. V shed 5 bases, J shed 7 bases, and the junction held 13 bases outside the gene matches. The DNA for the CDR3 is TGTGCCAGCAGAGGAACCGGGACAGGGCCCTGGAATGAGCAGTTCTTC. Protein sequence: CASRGTGTGPWNEQFF. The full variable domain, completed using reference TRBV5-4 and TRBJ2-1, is ETGVTQSPTHLIKTRGQQVTLRCSSQSGHNTVSWYQQALGQGPQFIFQYYREEENGRGNFPPRFSGLQFPNYSSELNVNALELDDSALYLCASRGTGTGPWNEQFFGPGTRLTVL.

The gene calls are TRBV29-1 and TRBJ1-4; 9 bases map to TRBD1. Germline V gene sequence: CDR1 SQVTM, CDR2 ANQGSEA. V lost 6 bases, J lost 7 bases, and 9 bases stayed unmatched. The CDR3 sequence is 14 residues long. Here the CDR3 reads CSVTPGQGTEKLFF. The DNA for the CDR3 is TGCAGCGTCACTCCGGGACAGGGAACTGAAAAACTGTTTTTT. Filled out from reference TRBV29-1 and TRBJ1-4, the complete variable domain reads SAVISQKPSRDICQRGTSLTIQCQVDSQVTMMFWYRQQPGQSLTLIATANQGSEATYESGFVIDKFPISRPNLTFSTLTVSNMSPEDSSIYLCSVTPGQGTEKLFFGSGTQLSVL.

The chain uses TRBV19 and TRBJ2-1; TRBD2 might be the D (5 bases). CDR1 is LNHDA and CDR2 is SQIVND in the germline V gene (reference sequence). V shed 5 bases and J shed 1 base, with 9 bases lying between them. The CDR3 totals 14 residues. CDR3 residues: CASSGLGSYNEQFF. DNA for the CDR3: TGTGCCAGTAGTGGACTGGGTTCCTACAATGAGCAGTTCTTC.